This T cell receptor beta chain was observed in a study of blood T cell repertoires in COVID-19. Study at large: Acute-phase and convalescent COVID-19 samples originated in the United States, Italy and Spain.

This CDR3 comprises 16 residues. Trimming took 1 base from V and 7 from J; bases not matched to a gene: 7. Germline CDR1 and CDR2: SGHNT and YENEEA. The assay was immunoSEQ multiplex PCR, and TCRdb's table has in-frame clones only and misses some. The sample includes roughly 30,000 clones, 89% seen only once; the top ten take around 30%. This receptor was taken from a man aged 80 or over with acute or convalescent COVID-19. The genes are TRBV11-3 and TRBJ2-7; 13 bases match TRBD2. The specimen was peripheral blood. CDR3 coding DNA: TGTGCCAGCAGCTTAGGTGGGACTAGCGGGGCGAGGGAGCAGTACTTC. The encoded protein is CASSLGGTSGAREQYF. Filled out from reference TRBV11-3 and TRBJ2-7, the complete variable domain reads EAGVVQSPRYKIIEKKQPVAFWCNPISGHNTLYWYLQNLGQGPELLIRYENEEAVDDSQLPKDRFSAERLKGVDSTLKIQPAELGDSAVYLCASSLGGTSGAREQYFGPGTRLTVT.